Listed here are 25 T cell receptor beta chains from one sample, sequenced in a study of blood T cell repertoires in COVID-19. The table came from immunoSEQ multiplex PCR; TCRdb's copy has only in-frame clones and leaves some out. The sample has a few hundred thousand clones, approximately 88% seen once. The sample comprised peripheral blood. These receptors originate from a woman aged 50 to 60 with COVID-19, enrolled during active disease.

The V call is TRBV13, the J call TRBJ2-2; 7 nucleotides match TRBD1. The CDR3 runs 14 residues. The germline V gene has CDR1 PRHDT and CDR2 FYEKMQ (reference sequence). Losses at the gene ends were 3 bases for V and 6 bases for J; bases not matched to a gene: 4. The CDR3 sequence is CASSLTGTAGELFF. CDR3 bases: TGTGCCAGCAGCTTGACAGGGACGGCCGGGGAGCTGTTTTTT.

The chain joins TRBV7-3 to TRBJ2-3, with D possibly matching TRBD2 (5 bases). The V gene's germline CDR1 is SGHTA and CDR2 FQGTGA. Trimming stripped 1 base from V and 2 bases from J, with 7 bases between. The CDR3 runs to 14 residues. CDR3 protein: CASSLRRATDTQYF. CDR3 sequence (DNA): TGTGCCAGCAGCTTAAGGCGGGCCACAGATACGCAGTATTTT.

This clone has just one count. The chain has TRBV5-1 and TRBJ2-3; TRBD2 agrees at 8 bases. In germline, CDR1 is SGHRS, CDR2 YFSETQ. V lost 0 bases to trimming and J lost 2 bases; unmatched junction nucleotides: 8. CDR3 length: 17 amino acids. CDR3: CASSLGLGGANTDTQYF. CDR3 sequence (DNA): TGCGCCAGCAGCTTGGGTCTCGGGGGGGCCAACACAGATACGCAGTATTTT. Full variable domain (outside the CDR3, taken from reference TRBV5-1 and TRBJ2-3): KAGVTQTPRYLIKTRGQQVTLSCSPISGHRSVSWYQQTPGQGLQFLFEYFSETQRNKGNFPGRFSGRQFSNSRSEMNVSTLELGDSALYLCASSLGLGGANTDTQYFGPGTRLTVL.

Only one count was recorded for this clone. The chain couples TRBV30 to TRBJ2-3; tentatively, D is TRBD2 (5 bases). The CDR3 sequence is 14 residues long. With 0 bases removed from V and 6 bases from J, the gap between germline ends came to 13 bases. Germline CDR1 is GTSNPN and CDR2 is SVGIG (reference sequence). The CDR3 sequence: CAWSVLRGSDTQYF. The DNA for the CDR3 is TGTGCCTGGAGTGTACTTCGAGGGTCGGATACGCAGTATTTT.

The rearrangement joins TRBV29-1 to TRBJ1-2; 10 nucleotides line up with TRBD1. This CDR3 comprises 13 residues. V lost 4 bases and J lost 7; bases outside the gene matches: 6. Germline CDR1 and CDR2: SQVTM and ANQGSEA. The CDR3 reads CSVGQGARSGYTF. The CDR3 DNA follows: TGCAGCGTTGGACAGGGGGCGAGGTCTGGCTACACCTTC.

The V and J genes are TRBV5-1 and TRBJ2-7; 8 positions agree with TRBD2. The V segment lost 2 bases and the J segment 0 bases; nucleotides outside the gene matches: 4. Per the germline V gene, CDR1 is SGHRS and CDR2 is YFSETQ. This CDR3 spans 15 amino acids. The CDR3 DNA follows: TGCGCCAGCAGCTTAGAAAGCGGGGGCTCCTACGAGCAGTACTTC. Its translation: CASSLESGGSYEQYF.

The rearrangement links TRBV30 to TRBJ2-1; 10 bases match TRBD1. The germline CDR1 and CDR2 sequences are GTSNPN and SVGIG (reference sequence). With 2 bases clipped from V and 8 bases from J, the junction kept 6 bases outside the gene matches. The CDR3 runs to 14 residues. The CDR3 DNA is TGTGCCTGGAGTTCTGGGACAGGGGACGATGAGCAGTTCTTC. It encodes CAWSSGTGDDEQFF.

J is TRBJ1-1 and V is TRBV12-3 or TRBV12-4, with 8 bases lining up with TRBD1. This CDR3 has 12 amino acids. V lost 5 bases to trimming and J lost 9 bases; unmatched junction nucleotides: 5. In DNA, the CDR3 is TGTGCCAGCAGTCCGGGACAGGTTCAAGCTTTCTTT. Its translation is CASSPGQVQAFF.

The rearrangement links TRBV6-2 or TRBV6-3 to TRBJ1-5; 8 nucleotides align to TRBD1. The CDR3 runs to 15 residues. CDR1 MNHEY and CDR2 SVGEGT come from the germline V gene. V shed 2 bases and J 5 bases; nucleotides not matched to a gene: 5. CDR3 amino acids: CASSYIRGQDQPQHF. In DNA, the CDR3 is TGTGCCAGCAGTTACATCAGGGGGCAGGATCAGCCCCAGCATTTT.

The gene calls are TRBV29-1 and TRBJ2-3; TRBD2 is a possible D gene (6 bases). Trimming stripped 7 bases from V and 0 bases from J, with 29 bases between. Germline loops: CDR1 SQVTM, CDR2 ANQGSEA. The CDR3 extends over 19 amino acids. CDR3 residues: CSAYGGPATDPHSTDTQYF. In DNA form, the CDR3 reads TGCAGCGCCTACGGGGGTCCAGCTACAGATCCACATAGCACAGATACGCAGTATTTT.

This chain connects TRBV27 to TRBJ2-1; D uncertain. Germline V gives CDR1 MNHEY, CDR2 SMNVEV (reference sequence). This CDR3 is built from 16 residues. V was trimmed by 2 bases and J by 1 base, leaving 12 bases between them. CDR3 DNA sequence: TGTGCCAGCAGTTTAGTCATAGAACGGTCCTACAATGAGCAGTTCTTC. Translated, it gives CASSLVIERSYNEQFF.

The J gene is TRBJ2-7, the V gene TRBV30; 9 bases agree with TRBD1. This CDR3 spans 14 amino acids. The J segment lost 5 bases and the V segment lost 2 bases, leaving 7 bases of the junction unmatched. From germline, CDR1 is GTSNPN and CDR2 SVGIG (reference sequence). The CDR3 region is CAWSSGTGINEQYF. The CDR3, as DNA: TGTGCCTGGAGTTCGGGGACAGGGATTAACGAGCAGTACTTC. The full variable domain, completed using reference TRBV30 and TRBJ2-7, is SQTIHQWPATLVQPVGSPLSLECTVEGTSNPNLYWYRQAAGRGLQLLFYSVGIGQISSEVPQNLSASRPQDRQFILSSKKLLLSDSGFYLCAWSSGTGINEQYFGPGTRLTVT.

The chain links TRBV18 to TRBJ2-7; maybe TRBD1 (5 bases). The V and J ends lost 0 bases and 5 bases respectively, with 14 bases between them. This CDR3 region has 15 residues. Germline CDR1 and CDR2: KGHSH and LQKENI. The CDR3 reads CASSPPTNRGNEQYF. The CDR3 DNA reads as TGTGCCAGCTCACCACCAACAAATAGGGGTAACGAGCAGTACTTC.

There are a few counts of this clone. CDR3 DNA: TGTGCCAGCAGTGTAAGCGGCCTTGAAGCTTTCTTT. It translates to CASSVSGLEAFF. The chain joins TRBV2 to TRBJ1-1; no definite D call. From germline, CDR1 is SNHLY and CDR2 FYNNEI. The ends were cut back, 4 bases at V and 7 bases at J, with 10 bases in the middle. The CDR3 length is 12 residues.

The chain uses TRBV7-8 and TRBJ2-7, with D perhaps matching TRBD2 (6 bases). The CDR3 is made up of 15 amino acids. CDR1 and CDR2 from the germline V gene are SGHVS and FQNEAQ. Trimming took off 6 bases at V and 2 bases at J, with 17 bases between the two ends. Written as DNA, the CDR3 is TGTGCCAGCAGAGTGGGGAGGACGGTCGCCTACGAGCAGTACTTC. Translation gives CASRVGRTVAYEQYF.

This chain links TRBV7-2 with TRBJ2-3; 16 bases line up with TRBD2. This CDR3 has 19 residues. Unmatched junction bases numbered 8, after V lost 1 base and J lost 4 bases. Germline CDR1 SGHTA, CDR2 FQGNSA. DNA of the CDR3: TGTGCCAGCAGCTTAGTGGGGACTAGCGGGGGGGCCGAGGCAGATACGCAGTATTTT. It codes for CASSLVGTSGGAEADTQYF.

The chain has TRBV19 and TRBJ1-1; D remains unclear. The germline V gene has CDR1 LNHDA and CDR2 SQIVND (reference sequence). Trimming left V 0 bases short and J 0 bases short, with 5 bases between. The CDR3 sequence is 14 residues long. The CDR3 spells CASSIDPMNTEAFF. The CDR3 nucleotides read TGTGCCAGTAGTATAGATCCAATGAACACTGAAGCTTTCTTT.

The chain employs TRBV27 and TRBJ2-6, with a tentative D call TRBD2 (5 bases). V was cut by 6 bases and J by 0 bases, with 9 bases left in between. CDR3 length: 15 residues. CDR1 and CDR2 from the germline V gene are MNHEY and SMNVEV (reference sequence). The CDR3 sequence: CASSSGSSGANVLTF. The CDR3 nucleotides are TGTGCCAGCAGCTCGGGGTCCTCTGGGGCCAACGTCCTGACTTTC.

The J gene is TRBJ2-6, the V gene TRBV14, with TRBD2 identical over 7 bases. The CDR3 sequence is 19 residues long. V lost 4 bases, J lost 0 bases, and 12 bases stayed unmatched. Per the germline V gene, CDR1 is SGHDN and CDR2 is FVKESK. Here the CDR3 DNA reads TGTGCCAGCAGCCTCCTCCTCCCGGGACTACCCTCTGGGGCCAACGTCCTGACTTTC. This codes for CASSLLLPGLPSGANVLTF.

V is TRBV29-1 and J is TRBJ1-2; a possible D gene is TRBD1 (5 bases). CDR1 and CDR2 from the germline V gene are SQVTM and ANQGSEA. V lost 0 bases, J lost 6 bases, and 14 bases lay in between. The CDR3 totals 14 residues. The CDR3 DNA reads TGCAGCGTTGAAGATGGGAGGGGAGGAGATGGCTACACCTTC. It yields the protein CSVEDGRGGDGYTF.

The chain links TRBV7-3 to TRBJ1-1; D possibly corresponds to TRBD1 (5 bases). Trimming removed 1 base at V and 1 base at J, with 10 bases between. The CDR3 loop spans 15 amino acids. CDR1 SGHTA and CDR2 FQGTGA come from the germline V gene. CDR3 coding DNA: TGTGCCAGCAGCTTAATGGGACTGACGAACACTGAAGCTTTCTTT. This sequence encodes CASSLMGLTNTEAFF.

This chain uses TRBV6-6 with TRBJ1-2; 12 nucleotides match TRBD1. Germline CDR1 MNHNY, CDR2 SVGAGI (reference sequence). This CDR3 comprises 15 residues. With V trimmed by 4 bases and J by 7 bases, 7 bases remained unmatched. The CDR3 loop reads CASSSPGQGASGYTF. DNA for the CDR3: TGTGCCAGCAGTTCGCCGGGACAGGGGGCGTCTGGCTACACCTTC.

The chain joins TRBV11-2 to TRBJ1-2, with 7 bases that match TRBD1. Trimming cost V 1 base and J 4 bases; bases outside gene matches: 3. This CDR3 is built from 14 residues. Per germline, CDR1 SGHAT and CDR2 FQNNGV. The CDR3 spells CASSLVTGSYGYTF. The CDR3 DNA reads TGTGCCAGCAGCTTAGTGACAGGGTCCTATGGCTACACCTTC.

The chain is built from TRBV14 and TRBJ1-1; D ambiguous. Germline V gives CDR1 SGHDN, CDR2 FVKESK. Trimming took 3 bases from V and 6 from J, leaving 8 bases between them. The CDR3 runs to 12 residues. The CDR3 nucleotides read TGTGCCAGCAGCCACAATTCCCCTGAAGCTTTCTTT. Encoded protein: CASSHNSPEAFF.

The genes are TRBV19 and TRBJ2-1; 7 nucleotides agree with TRBD2. From germline, CDR1 is LNHDA and CDR2 SQIVND (reference sequence). After removal of 7 bases from V and 12 bases from J, the junction contained 18 bases not matched to a gene. This CDR3 has 15 residues. The CDR3 nucleotides are TGTGCCAGTATGCAGCTCCGAGCGGGGCCCCCCGGGCAGTTCTTC. It encodes CASMQLRAGPPGQFF. Looking up the rest from reference TRBV19 and TRBJ2-1 gives the full variable domain: DGGITQSPKYLFRKEGQNVTLSCEQNLNHDAMYWYRQDPGQGLRLIYYSQIVNDFQKGDIAEGYSVSREKKESFPLTVTSAQKNPTAFYLCASMQLRAGPPGQFFGPGTRLTVL.